These 24 T cell receptor beta chains were sequenced from one sample in a study of blood T cell repertoires in COVID-19. The data were produced by immunoSEQ multiplex PCR, yet TCRdb's version contains in-frame clones alone and is incomplete. The sample holds 250,000 to 350,000 clones, about nine tenths seen once. Material for sequencing was PBMCs or T cells enriched from blood (not recorded which). These receptor sequences come from a woman younger than 30 who had recovered from COVID-19.

This clone was recorded a few times. Here the CDR3 reads CASSSGTSADTQYF. The CDR3 DNA is TGCGCCAGCAGCTCCGGGACTAGCGCAGATACGCAGTATTTT. The chain combines TRBV5-1 with TRBJ2-3; TRBD2 matches 10 bases. V shed 3 bases and J 4 bases; nucleotides not matched to a gene: 2. The CDR3 totals 14 residues. The germline V gene has CDR1 SGHRS and CDR2 YFSETQ.

This clone appeared a few times. The rearrangement joins TRBV7-8 to TRBJ1-6, with a weak D call TRBD1 (6 bases). The V end was cut by 5 bases, the J end by 6 bases, with 14 bases between. CDR3 length equals 15 residues. In germline, CDR1 is SGHVS, CDR2 FQNEAQ. For the CDR3, the DNA is TGTGCCAGCAGCGTATCCGGGACAAGTAATTCACCCCTCCACTTT. This sequence encodes CASSVSGTSNSPLHF.

This rearrangement joins TRBV18 to TRBJ2-1; TRBD2 might be the D (5 bases). V lost 5 bases, J lost 2 bases, and 16 bases lay in between. This CDR3 has 16 amino acids. Germline-derived CDR1 and CDR2 are KGHSH and LQKENI. DNA of the CDR3: TGTGCCAGCTCAATGCCCGGGGATACTGCCTACAATGAGCAGTTCTTC. This encodes CASSMPGDTAYNEQFF.

The chain recombines TRBV7-3 with TRBJ2-3; possible D gene TRBD2, 6 bases. The CDR3 is 14 amino acids. V lost 5 bases and J lost 2, with 11 bases in between. Germline CDR1 SGHTA, CDR2 FQGTGA. CDR3 in amino acids: CASSPGLYTDTQYF. As DNA, the CDR3 is TGTGCCAGCAGCCCGGGACTCTACACAGATACGCAGTATTTT.

The chain couples TRBV7-3 to TRBJ2-1; 7 bases fit TRBD2. V lost 0 bases, J lost 8 bases, and 7 bases stayed unmatched. The CDR3 contains 15 residues. Germline V gene sequence: CDR1 SGHTA, CDR2 FQGTGA. The CDR3 protein is CASSLTGRGGYEQFF. CDR3 DNA sequence: TGTGCCAGCAGCTTAACGGGAAGGGGAGGGTATGAGCAGTTCTTC.

This chain connects TRBV19 to TRBJ1-2, with D perhaps TRBD1 (6 bases). The CDR3 loop spans 12 amino acids. The V end was cut by 5 bases, the J end by 12 bases, with 16 bases between. Germline CDR1 reads LNHDA; CDR2 reads SQIVND (reference sequence). The chain's CDR3 is CASSSGTRRNTF. CDR3 DNA sequence: TGTGCCAGTAGTTCCGGGACACGCAGGAACACCTTC.

This sequence joins TRBV2 and TRBJ1-5, with 7 bases fitting TRBD1. The germline V gene has CDR1 SNHLY and CDR2 FYNNEI. The CDR3 covers 13 residues. Trimming removed 4 bases from V and 7 bases from J; junction bases left unmatched: 4. The CDR3 spells CASSGTGGQPQHF. DNA for the CDR3: TGTGCCAGCAGTGGGACAGGAGGGCAGCCCCAGCATTTT.

The chain uses TRBV9 and TRBJ1-4; perhaps TRBD1 as D (6 bases). Trimming pared 4 bases from V and 3 bases from J, leaving 13 bases between. This CDR3 region has 15 residues. Germline V gene sequence: CDR1 SGDLS, CDR2 YYNGEE. The CDR3 DNA reads as TGTGCCAGCAGCCCCAGCAGGGGAGCTAATGAAAAACTGTTTTTT. This codes for CASSPSRGANEKLFF.

This clone was seen just once. The chain has TRBV5-8 and TRBJ2-1, with a tentative D call TRBD2 (6 bases). The germline CDR1 and CDR2 sequences are SGHTS and YDEGEE. The CDR3 spans 17 residues. V was pared by 4 bases and J by 0 bases, with 17 bases between. The DNA of the CDR3 is TGTGCCAGCAGCCGGGAGTCTAGCGCGAGCTCCTACAATGAGCAGTTCTTC. The encoded protein is CASSRESSASSYNEQFF. Full variable domain (missing parts from reference TRBV5-8 and TRBJ2-1): EAGVTQSPTHLIKTRGQQATLRCSPISGHTSVYWYQQALGLGLQFLLWYDEGEERNRGNFPPRFSGRQFPNYSSELNVNALELEDSALYLCASSRESSASSYNEQFFGPGTRLTVL.

This chain links TRBV4-1 with TRBJ2-1; TRBD2 matches 8 bases. The CDR3 covers 18 residues. CDR1 is MGHRA and CDR2 is YSYEKL in the germline V gene. V lost 4 bases, J lost 2 bases, and 13 bases stayed unmatched. The CDR3 DNA reads TGCGCCAGCAGCCGCCCCGTCCGGGGGGGGCGAACCTACAATGAGCAGTTCTTC. Residues: CASSRPVRGGRTYNEQFF.

Written as DNA, the CDR3 is TGTGCCAGCAGTTTAACACCGCTCTATGGCTACACCTTC. It specifies CASSLTPLYGYTF. The gene calls are TRBV27 and TRBJ1-2; D not resolved. Germline V lookup: CDR1 MNHEY, CDR2 SMNVEV (reference sequence). Trimming left V 2 bases short and J 4 bases short, with 8 bases between. CDR3 length: 13 residues.

The chain couples TRBV27 to TRBJ1-2; weak D call: TRBD1 (5 bases). This CDR3 comprises 12 residues. Germline assignment: CDR1 MNHEY and CDR2 SMNVEV (reference sequence). The V end lost 5 bases, the J end lost 4 bases, and 8 bases lay between the germline ends. The CDR3 loop is CASSKTGYGYTF. CDR3 in DNA: TGTGCCAGCAGTAAAACAGGCTATGGCTACACCTTC.

V gene TRBV18 combines with J gene TRBJ2-1, with TRBD2 identical over 10 bases. CDR1 and CDR2 from the germline V gene are KGHSH and LQKENI. V was pared by 3 bases and J by 14 bases, with 4 bases of the junction left unmatched. This CDR3 spans 12 amino acids. The CDR3, as DNA: TGTGCCAGCTCACCGACAGCGGGGGGGAAGTTCTTC. Amino acids: CASSPTAGGKFF.

The sample holds a few counts of this clone. Here the CDR3 reads CASGSGGTVNEQFF. The CDR3, as DNA: TGTGCCAGCGGGTCGGGGGGCACGGTCAATGAGCAGTTCTTC. This rearrangement joins TRBV7-9 to TRBJ2-1, with D maybe TRBD2 (7 bases). The CDR3 consists of 14 residues. V lost 8 bases to trimming and J lost 6 bases, with 17 bases between them. Germline V lookup: CDR1 SEHNR, CDR2 FQNEAQ (reference sequence).

The count of this clone is one. This chain connects TRBV27 to TRBJ2-6, with TRBD1 as a possible D gene (6 bases). The CDR3 is 15 residues long. Trimming removed 9 bases at V and 4 bases at J, with 16 bases between. The germline CDR1 and CDR2 sequences are MNHEY and SMNVEV (reference sequence). The CDR3 reads CASGARGYGANVLTF. As DNA, the CDR3 is TGTGCCAGTGGGGCGAGGGGGTACGGGGCCAACGTCCTGACTTTC.

This clone has more than one count but fewer than ten. The chain couples TRBV6-5 to TRBJ1-5; D might be TRBD1 (5 bases). CDR3 length: 14 residues. Trimming removed 6 bases from V and 2 bases from J, with 11 bases in between. Germline CDR1 reads MNHEY; CDR2 reads SVGAGI. CDR3 in amino acids: CASSEAQGNQPQHF. The CDR3 DNA reads as TGTGCCAGCAGCGAGGCACAGGGCAATCAGCCCCAGCATTTT.

The chain combines TRBV28 with TRBJ2-7; D possibly corresponds to TRBD2 (7 bases). Trimming cost V 3 bases and J 0 bases, with 12 bases left between them. The CDR3 contains 15 residues. CDR1 is MDHEN and CDR2 is SYDVKM in the germline V gene. CDR3: CASSFEGGTSYEQYF. The CDR3 bases are TGTGCCAGCAGTTTCGAGGGGGGGACCTCCTACGAGCAGTACTTC.

The V call is TRBV4-1, the J call TRBJ1-3; D may be TRBD1 (5 bases). CDR1 and CDR2 from the germline V gene are MGHRA and YSYEKL. There are 16 residues in the CDR3. Trimming removed 1 base from V and 11 bases from J, with 21 bases in between. The CDR3 protein is CASSQGLRGGRSAIYF. In nucleotides, the CDR3 is TGCGCCAGCAGCCAAGGTCTCCGGGGGGGACGGTCCGCCATATATTTT.

The chain recombines TRBV10-3 with TRBJ1-2; D ambiguous. This CDR3 region has 13 residues. The germline gives CDR1 ENHRY, CDR2 SYGVKD. The V gene lost 0 bases and the J gene lost 4 bases, with 6 bases spanning the gap. The CDR3 here is CAISESEVYGYTF. CDR3 nucleotide sequence: TGTGCCATCAGTGAGTCGGAGGTCTATGGCTACACCTTC.

The chain is built from TRBV29-1 and TRBJ1-2; 10 positions agree with TRBD1. The germline gives CDR1 SQVTM, CDR2 ANQGSEA. V lost 0 bases, J lost 7 bases, and 8 bases stayed unmatched. CDR3 length: 15 amino acids. The CDR3 here is CSVEEYSTGGAGYTF. CDR3 in DNA: TGCAGCGTTGAAGAGTATTCGACAGGGGGCGCTGGCTACACCTTC.

V gene TRBV9 combines with J gene TRBJ2-1; TRBD2 agrees at 12 bases. The J segment lost 6 bases and the V segment lost 6 bases, leaving 7 bases of the junction unmatched. CDR1 and CDR2 (germline): SGDLS, YYNGEE. CDR3 length equals 15 residues. CDR3 nucleotides: TGTGCCAGCAACCGACTAGCGGGGGAGTCCAATGAGCAGTTCTTC. Its translation: CASNRLAGESNEQFF.

The chain recombines TRBV10-2 with TRBJ2-7; 7 bases align to TRBD1. V was pared by 10 bases and J by 5 bases, with 17 bases of the junction left unmatched. The CDR3 has 15 residues. The germline gives CDR1 WSHSY, CDR2 SAAADI. As DNA, the CDR3 is TGCGCCACCCGTACTCGGGACAGTGAAATCCACGAGCAGTACTTC. Encoded protein: CATRTRDSEIHEQYF.

This clone was seen a few times. The chain is built from TRBV3-1 (or the pseudogene TRBV3-2) and TRBJ2-1; 7 bases map to TRBD2. Unmatched junction bases numbered 8, after V lost 5 bases and J lost 4 bases. Per germline, CDR1 LGHDT and CDR2 YNNKEL (reference sequence). The CDR3 sequence is 15 residues long. CDR3 sequence (DNA): TGTGCCAGCAGCGAAAGCGGGGCCACTTACAATGAGCAGTTCTTC. It is translated as CASSESGATYNEQFF.

This chain joins TRBV21-1 and TRBJ2-7; the D segment call TRBD2 is taken from the table without a DNA check. TRBV21-1 is assigned pseudogene status. CDR3 length equals 16 residues. The CDR3 loop is CASSKVGTSGKDEQYF. The CDR3 DNA follows: TGTGCCAGCAGCAAAGTGGGGACTAGCGGGAAGGACGAGCAGTACTTC.